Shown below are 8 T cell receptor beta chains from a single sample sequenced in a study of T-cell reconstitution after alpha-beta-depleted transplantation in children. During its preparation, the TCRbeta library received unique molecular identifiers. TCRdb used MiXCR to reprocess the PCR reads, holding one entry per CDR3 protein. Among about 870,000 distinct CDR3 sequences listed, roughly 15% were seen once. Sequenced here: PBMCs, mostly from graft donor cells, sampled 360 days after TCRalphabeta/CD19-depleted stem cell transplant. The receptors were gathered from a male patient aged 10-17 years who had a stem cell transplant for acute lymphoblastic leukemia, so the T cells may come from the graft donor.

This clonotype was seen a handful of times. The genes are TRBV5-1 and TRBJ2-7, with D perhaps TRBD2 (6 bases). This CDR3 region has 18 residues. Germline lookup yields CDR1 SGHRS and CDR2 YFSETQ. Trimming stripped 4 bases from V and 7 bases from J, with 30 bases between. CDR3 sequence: CASSSRPREIASFWEQYF. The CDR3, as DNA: TGCGCCAGCAGCAGTCGTCCCCGGGAGATCGCCTCTTTCTGGGAGCAGTACTTC.

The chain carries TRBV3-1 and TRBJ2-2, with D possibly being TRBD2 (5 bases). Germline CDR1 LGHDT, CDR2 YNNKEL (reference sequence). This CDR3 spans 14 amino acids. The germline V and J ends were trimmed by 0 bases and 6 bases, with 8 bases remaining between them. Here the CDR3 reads CASSQDGGPGELFF. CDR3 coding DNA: TGTGCCAGCAGCCAAGACGGAGGTCCCGGGGAGCTGTTTTTT.

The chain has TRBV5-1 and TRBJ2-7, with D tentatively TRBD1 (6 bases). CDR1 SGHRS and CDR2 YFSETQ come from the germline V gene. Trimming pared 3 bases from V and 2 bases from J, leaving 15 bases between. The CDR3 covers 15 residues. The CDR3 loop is CASSSPEDSPYEQYF. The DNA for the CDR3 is TGCGCCAGCAGCTCGCCTGAGGACAGCCCCTACGAGCAGTACTTC.

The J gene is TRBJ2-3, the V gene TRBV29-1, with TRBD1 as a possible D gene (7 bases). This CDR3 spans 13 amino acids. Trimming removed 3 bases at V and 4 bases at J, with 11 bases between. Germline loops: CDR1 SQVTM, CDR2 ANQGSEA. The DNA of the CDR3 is TGCAGCGTTGACGGCAGGGGGGCAGATACGCAGTATTTT. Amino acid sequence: CSVDGRGADTQYF.

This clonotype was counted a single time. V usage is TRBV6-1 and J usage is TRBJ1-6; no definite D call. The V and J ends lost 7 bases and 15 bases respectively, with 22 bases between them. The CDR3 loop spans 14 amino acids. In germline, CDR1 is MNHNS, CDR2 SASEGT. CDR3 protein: CASTLSADPMGLHF. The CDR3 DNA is TGTGCCAGCACCCTGTCGGCAGACCCTATGGGCCTCCACTTT.

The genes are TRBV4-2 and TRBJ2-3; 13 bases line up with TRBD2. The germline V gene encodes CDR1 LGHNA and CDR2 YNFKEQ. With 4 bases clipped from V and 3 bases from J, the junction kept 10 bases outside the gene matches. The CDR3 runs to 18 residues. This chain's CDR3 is CASSPYWTSGSGTDTQYF. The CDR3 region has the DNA TGTGCCAGCAGCCCGTACTGGACTAGCGGGAGTGGTACAGATACGCAGTATTTT.

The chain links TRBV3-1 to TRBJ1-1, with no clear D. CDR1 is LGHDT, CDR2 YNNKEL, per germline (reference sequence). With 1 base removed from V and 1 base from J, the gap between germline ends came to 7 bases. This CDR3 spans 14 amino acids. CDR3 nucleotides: TGTGCCAGCAGCCAAGTGGGCAGGAACACTGAAGCTTTCTTT. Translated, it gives CASSQVGRNTEAFF.

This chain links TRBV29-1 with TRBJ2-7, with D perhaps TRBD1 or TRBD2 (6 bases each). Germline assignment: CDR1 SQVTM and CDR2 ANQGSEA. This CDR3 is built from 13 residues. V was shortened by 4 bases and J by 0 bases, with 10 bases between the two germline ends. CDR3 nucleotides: TGCAGCGTTGGAGGGGGGAACTCCTACGAGCAGTACTTC. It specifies CSVGGGNSYEQYF.